This entry lists 27 T cell receptor beta chains sequenced from one sample in a study of CD8 T cells in Susac syndrome. Roughly 0.45 to 1 ug RNA was reverse transcribed with random hexamers. TCRdb analysed the immunoSEQ multiplex PCR reads with MiXCR anew, one entry per CDR3 protein. This sample has fewer than 150,000 distinct CDR3 sequences, with 91% found just once. The sample consisted of CD8+ T cells from PBMCs. These receptors all stem from a human donor with multiple sclerosis.

CDR3 in amino acids: CASSSEDRIYGYTF. The CDR3 DNA is TGTGCCAGCAGCTCCGAAGACAGGATCTATGGCTACACCTTC. The chain has TRBV9 and TRBJ1-2, with D possibly matching TRBD1 (6 bases). Trimming stripped 4 bases from V and 4 bases from J, with 14 bases between. From germline, CDR1 is SGDLS and CDR2 YYNGEE. CDR3 length: 14 residues. The full variable domain, rest sourced from reference TRBV9 and TRBJ1-2, is DSGVTQTPKHLITATGQRVTLRCSPRSGDLSVYWYQQSLDQGLQFLIQYYNGEERAKGNILERFSAQQFPDLHSELNLSSLELGDSALYFCASSSEDRIYGYTFGSGTRLTVV.

This clonotype was observed a single time. V is TRBV6-2 or TRBV6-3 and J is TRBJ2-2; either TRBD1 or TRBD2 may supply D (5 bases each). Germline CDR1 is MNHEY and CDR2 is SVGEGT. Trimming stripped 5 bases from V and 0 bases from J, with 10 bases between. CDR3 length equals 15 residues. Written as DNA, the CDR3 is TGTGCCAGCAGTACCGGGACGACGAACACCGGGGAGCTGTTTTTT. This sequence encodes CASSTGTTNTGELFF.

The chain uses TRBV27 and TRBJ2-1; 8 nucleotides align to TRBD2. Per the germline V gene, CDR1 is MNHEY and CDR2 is SMNVEV (reference sequence). The CDR3 loop spans 15 amino acids. J was trimmed by 3 bases and V by 7 bases; bases with no gene match: 8. DNA of the CDR3: TGTGCCAGCACCCCCCGGACTAGCTTCTACAATGAGCAGTTCTTC. It encodes CASTPRTSFYNEQFF.

CDR3 loop: CASSPPGAAVDEQYF. Here the CDR3 DNA reads TGTGCCAGCTCACCACCAGGGGCCGCCGTTGACGAGCAGTACTTC. The V call is TRBV18, the J call TRBJ2-7, with D possibly TRBD1 on 5 matching bases. From germline, CDR1 is KGHSH and CDR2 LQKENI. The V end was cut by 0 bases, the J end by 5 bases, with 14 bases between. The CDR3 has 15 residues.

The chain couples TRBV5-4 to TRBJ2-7; TRBD2 matches at 8 bases. The J segment lost 7 bases and the V segment lost 4 bases, leaving 13 bases of the junction unmatched. Germline V gene lookup returns CDR1 SGHNT and CDR2 YYREEE (reference sequence). The CDR3 contains 15 residues. CDR3 nucleotides: TGTGCCAGCAGCCCCGGTTCAGCGGGAGTTCAAGAGCAGTACTTC. Translated, it gives CASSPGSAGVQEQYF.

The chain is built from TRBV6-4 and TRBJ1-2; D is possibly TRBD1 (5 bases). The CDR3 sequence is 15 residues long. V lost 3 bases, J lost 2 bases, and 13 bases lay in between. Germline-derived CDR1 and CDR2 are MRHNA and SNTAGT. The CDR3 loop is CASSDIAGVNYGYTF. The CDR3 DNA follows: TGTGCCAGCAGTGATATCGCGGGGGTGAACTATGGCTACACCTTC.

The rearrangement uses TRBV29-1 and TRBJ2-7, with D uncertain. Trimming cost V 3 bases and J 0 bases, with 12 bases left between them. The CDR3 is 14 amino acids. Germline V gene sequence: CDR1 SQVTM, CDR2 ANQGSEA. The CDR3, as DNA: TGCAGCGTTGAGTGGACCTCTAACTCCTACGAGCAGTACTTC. The encoded protein is CSVEWTSNSYEQYF.

The CDR3 is CASSRRALNTEAFF. CDR3 DNA sequence: TGTGCCAGTAGTAGGAGAGCCCTGAACACTGAAGCTTTCTTT. The chain joins TRBV19 to TRBJ1-1; D is unclear. Trimming cost V 4 bases and J 0 bases, with 9 bases left between them. Germline-derived CDR1 and CDR2 are LNHDA and SQIVND (reference sequence). The CDR3 runs to 14 residues. The full variable domain, in which reference TRBV19 and TRBJ1-1 provide the parts outside the CDR3, is DGGITQSPKYLFRKEGQNVTLSCEQNLNHDAMYWYRQDPGQGLRLIYYSQIVNDFQKGDIAEGYSVSREKKESFPLTVTSAQKNPTAFYLCASSRRALNTEAFFGQGTRLTVV.

This chain links TRBV29-1 with TRBJ2-7, with D possibly TRBD1 on 6 matching bases. Germline loops: CDR1 SQVTM, CDR2 ANQGSEA. The CDR3 covers 12 residues. V lost 7 bases to trimming and J lost 3 bases, with 13 bases between them. In nucleotides, the CDR3 is TGCAGCGCCTTGGACAGAAACTACGAGCAGTACTTC. Residues: CSALDRNYEQYF.

V and J are TRBV18 and TRBJ2-7; D is possibly TRBD2 (5 bases). V was clipped by 4 bases and J by 2 bases, with 9 bases between them. Germline CDR1 and CDR2: KGHSH and LQKENI. There are 13 residues in the CDR3. The CDR3 DNA is TGTGCCAGCTCACTAGCGAACACCTACGAGCAGTACTTC. Translation: CASSLANTYEQYF.

The chain is built from TRBV30 and TRBJ2-4; possibly TRBD2 for D (6 bases). Germline V gene data show CDR1 as GTSNPN and CDR2 as SVGIG (reference sequence). This CDR3 spans 16 amino acids. The V end lost 3 bases, the J end lost 0 bases, and 15 bases lay between the germline ends. The chain's CDR3 is CAWRHWGVLAKNIQYF. The CDR3 DNA is TGTGCCTGGAGGCACTGGGGGGTTCTAGCCAAAAACATTCAGTACTTC.

The chain links TRBV3-1 to TRBJ2-1; D may be TRBD1 (6 bases). This CDR3 has 14 amino acids. CDR1 is LGHDT and CDR2 is YNNKEL in the germline V gene (reference sequence). Trimming removed 4 bases from V and 8 bases from J, with 15 bases in between. The DNA for the CDR3 is TGTGCCAGCAGCCTCGCTGGGGGCGAGCATGAGCAGTTCTTC. Its translation is CASSLAGGEHEQFF.

The rearrangement uses TRBV11-2 and TRBJ2-7; TRBD2 matches at 7 bases. Trimming cost V 3 bases and J 5 bases; bases outside gene matches: 1. This CDR3 has 12 residues. From germline, CDR1 is SGHAT and CDR2 FQNNGV. CDR3 nucleotide sequence: TGTGCCAGCAGCTTCGGGAGGCACGAGCAGTACTTC. This gives the protein CASSFGRHEQYF.

The chain employs TRBV6-2 or TRBV6-3 and TRBJ2-5; possibly TRBD1 for D (6 bases). The V gene's germline CDR1 is MNHEY and CDR2 SVGEGT. Trimming pared 6 bases from V and 3 bases from J, leaving 17 bases between. The CDR3 has 15 amino acids. CDR3 nucleotides: TGTGCCAGCAGACCAAAAAACAGGGTTGAAGAGACCCAGTACTTC. Its protein product is CASRPKNRVEETQYF.

The CDR3 DNA sequence: TGTGCCAGCAGGGGGGACAGGGTGAATCCGCAGTATTTT. Its translation: CASRGDRVNPQYF. V gene TRBV27 combines with J gene TRBJ2-3; 9 bases align to TRBD1. CDR1 MNHEY and CDR2 SMNVEV come from the germline V gene (reference sequence). V was clipped by 6 bases and J by 10 bases; unmatched bases: 8. The length of the CDR3 is 13 residues.

The chain has TRBV29-1 and TRBJ2-3; D gene unclear. This CDR3 is 8 amino acids long. Germline CDR1 reads SQVTM; CDR2 reads ANQGSEA. V dropped 3 bases and J dropped 8 bases, with 0 bases sitting between them. CDR3: CSVDTQYF. In nucleotides, the CDR3 is TGCAGCGTTGATACGCAGTATTTT.

This chain uses TRBV6-2 or TRBV6-3 with TRBJ2-6; D possibly matches TRBD1 or TRBD2 (5 bases each). The V and J ends lost 9 bases and 0 bases respectively, with 12 bases between them. Germline V gene sequence: CDR1 MNHEY, CDR2 SVGEGT. This CDR3 has 15 residues. CDR3 region: CASWDRPSGANVLTF. Here the CDR3 DNA reads TGTGCCAGTTGGGACCGCCCCTCTGGGGCCAACGTCCTGACTTTC.

The chain couples TRBV9 to TRBJ2-4; D perhaps matches TRBD2 (5 bases). The CDR3 is made up of 16 amino acids. Germline V gene lookup returns CDR1 SGDLS and CDR2 YYNGEE. The V end was cut by 2 bases, the J end by 3 bases, with 15 bases between. In DNA form, the CDR3 reads TGTGCCAGCAGCGTTGGACTCGATGGTAGCAAAAACATTCAGTACTTC. This encodes CASSVGLDGSKNIQYF.

The CDR3 loop reads CASSARNRGAEYEQYF. The CDR3 DNA is TGTGCCAGCAGTGCCCGCAACAGGGGAGCCGAATACGAGCAGTACTTC. The chain combines TRBV5-6 with TRBJ2-7, with 7 bases lining up with TRBD1. Per germline, CDR1 SGHDT and CDR2 YYEEEE. With V trimmed by 5 bases and J by 4 bases, 15 bases remained unmatched. There are 16 residues in the CDR3.

This clonotype was detected only once. The V call is TRBV12-3 or TRBV12-4, the J call TRBJ2-3, with 8 bases identical to TRBD1. The J segment lost 13 bases and the V segment lost 4 bases, leaving 4 bases of the junction unmatched. The CDR3 sequence is 11 residues long. The CDR3 spells CASSSGGSEYF. CDR3 nucleotides: TGTGCCAGCAGTTCAGGGGGCTCGGAGTATTTT.

This clonotype was counted a single time. V and J are TRBV28 and TRBJ2-2, with D tentatively TRBD1 (6 bases). Germline lookup yields CDR1 MDHEN and CDR2 SYDVKM. This CDR3 is 13 amino acids long. The germline V and J ends were trimmed by 6 bases and 7 bases, with 12 bases remaining between them. The CDR3 sequence is CASSPTGYGELFF. The CDR3 nucleotides read TGTGCCAGCAGCCCTACAGGGTACGGGGAGCTGTTTTTT.

The V and J genes are TRBV29-1 and TRBJ1-1; D might be TRBD1 (5 bases). The V end lost 6 bases, the J end lost 7 bases, and 18 bases lay between the germline ends. Germline V gene sequence: CDR1 SQVTM, CDR2 ANQGSEA. The CDR3 is made up of 13 amino acids. This CDR3 reads CSVAPLGDYEAFF. As DNA, the CDR3 is TGCAGCGTCGCCCCATTGGGGGATTATGAAGCTTTCTTT.

This chain joins TRBV30 and TRBJ2-5; D is unclear. Per the germline V gene, CDR1 is GTSNPN and CDR2 is SVGIG (reference sequence). The CDR3 is 14 residues long. Trimming took off 0 bases at V and 3 bases at J, with 11 bases between the two ends. The CDR3 coding sequence is TGTGCCTGGAGTGTTCAGAGTCACGAAGAGACCCAGTACTTC. Amino acids: CAWSVQSHEETQYF.

The chain recombines TRBV7-9 with TRBJ2-7; 10 bases match TRBD2. The CDR3 runs to 15 residues. Losses at the gene ends were 3 bases for V and 1 base for J; bases not matched to a gene: 3. The germline V gene encodes CDR1 SEHNR and CDR2 FQNEAQ (reference sequence). CDR3 sequence (DNA): TGTGCCAGCAGCTTTGTAGCGGGAGGTTCCTACGAGCAGTACTTC. Protein product: CASSFVAGGSYEQYF.

V is TRBV5-4 and J is TRBJ2-7; 11 bases are shared with TRBD1. The CDR3 has 13 amino acids. After removal of 3 bases from V and 5 bases from J, the junction contained 1 base not matched to a gene. Germline V CDR1 and CDR2: SGHNT, YYREEE (reference sequence). The CDR3 DNA follows: TGTGCCAGCAGCTGGACAGGGGGCGACGAGCAGTACTTC. The encoded protein is CASSWTGGDEQYF.

This chain uses TRBV12-3 or TRBV12-4 with TRBJ1-1, with 9 nucleotides matching TRBD1. This CDR3 is built from 12 residues. V was pared by 6 bases and J by 8 bases, with 4 bases of the junction left unmatched. In DNA form, the CDR3 reads TGTGCCAGCAGGCCCGGGACAGGGGAAGCTTTCTTT. It codes for CASRPGTGEAFF.

This chain joins TRBV29-1 and TRBJ2-2, with D maybe TRBD2 (5 bases). The germline CDR1 and CDR2 sequences are SQVTM and ANQGSEA. The length of the CDR3 is 12 residues. The V end was cut by 8 bases, the J end by 6 bases, with 13 bases between. This chain's CDR3 is CSTRRESGELFF. The DNA of the CDR3 is TGCAGCACCAGAAGGGAGTCCGGGGAGCTGTTTTTT.